These T cell receptor beta chains were read from a single sample in a study of cytomegalovirus exposure and HLA in healthy donors. Produced via immunoSEQ multiplex PCR; TCRdb's table is partial and in-frame only. The sample lists about 67,000 clones; about 65% were seen once. Sequenced material: PBMCs. These receptor sequences come from a woman in her 30s in good health and CMV-seronegative. Both conserved end residues are part of each CDR3. D genes are given only for firm matches. Clone size appears in some rows only: once, few, many, or a class for an expanded clone.

D: TRBD2; J: TRBJ2-1; V: TRBV4-2; size: .; CDR3: CASSDLAGDPNEQFF; DNA: TGTGCCAGCAGCGACCTAGCGGGGGACCCCAATGAGCAGTTCTTC
D: TRBD2; J: TRBJ2-3; V: TRBV10-2; size: .; CDR3: CASSGTSGESKDTQYF; DNA: TGCGCCAGCAGTGGGACTAGCGGAGAATCAAAAGATACGCAGTATTTT
D: .; J: TRBJ2-3; V: TRBV4-1; size: once; CDR3: CASSQDITDTQYF; DNA: TGCGCCAGCAGCCAAGATATCACAGATACGCAGTATTTT
D: .; J: TRBJ2-7; V: TRBV4-3; size: once; CDR3: CASSQALTGVPYEQYF; DNA: TGCGCCAGCAGCCAGGCCTTGACAGGTGTACCCTACGAGCAGTACTTC
D: TRBD1; J: TRBJ1-3; V: TRBV10-3; size: .; CDR3: CASSGQEASGNTIYF; DNA: TGTGCCAGTTCGGGACAGGAAGCCTCTGGAAACACCATATATTTT
D: .; J: TRBJ2-3; V: TRBV5-6; size: .; CDR3: CASSADSVGTQYF; DNA: TGTGCCAGCAGCGCTGACAGTGTTGGTACGCAGTATTTT
D: .; J: TRBJ1-4; V: TRBV13; size: few; CDR3: CASRETGTGEKLFF; DNA: TGTGCCAGCAGGGAGACCGGGACTGGAGAAAAACTGTTTTTT
D: .; J: TRBJ2-7; V: TRBV6-5; size: once; CDR3: CASSLHGDEQYF; DNA: TGTGCCAGCAGTCTTCATGGAGACGAGCAGTACTTC
D: TRBD2; J: TRBJ2-5; V: TRBV7-2; size: .; CDR3: CASSVAGRRQETQYF; DNA: TGTGCCAGCAGTGTAGCGGGGCGCCGCCAAGAGACCCAGTACTTC
D: TRBD1; J: TRBJ2-1; V: TRBV15; size: once; CDR3: CATSVRTGDNEQFF; DNA: TGTGCCACCAGCGTCCGGACAGGCGACAATGAGCAGTTCTTC
D: .; J: TRBJ2-7; V: TRBV5-1; size: .; CDR3: CASRTGESAYEQYF; DNA: TGCGCCAGCCGCACGGGGGAATCAGCCTACGAGCAGTACTTC
D: TRBD2; J: TRBJ2-1; V: TRBV5-1; size: .; CDR3: CASSLVLAGGPNEQFF; DNA: TGCGCCAGCAGCCTGGTACTAGCGGGGGGGCCCAATGAGCAGTTCTTC
D: .; J: TRBJ1-4; V: TRBV6-4; size: .; CDR3: CASRGLVEKLFF; DNA: TGTGCCAGCAGGGGGCTCGTTGAAAAACTGTTTTTT
D: .; J: TRBJ1-1; V: TRBV6-5; size: .; CDR3: CASSPPGRPRAFF; DNA: TGTGCCAGCAGCCCACCCGGGAGGCCCCGAGCTTTCTTT
D: .; J: TRBJ1-1; V: TRBV6-5; size: .; CDR3: CASSYGGQEAFF; DNA: TGTGCCAGCAGCTATGGGGGACAAGAAGCTTTCTTT
D: TRBD2; J: TRBJ2-5; V: TRBV6-1; size: .; CDR3: CASSRTTSGGGTQYF; DNA: TGTGCCAGCAGCAGAACGACTAGCGGGGGTGGGACCCAGTACTTC
D: .; J: TRBJ2-5; V: TRBV6-5; size: .; CDR3: CASSYSVSGSQTQYF; DNA: TGTGCCAGCAGTTACTCGGTGTCAGGCTCCCAGACCCAGTACTTC
D: .; J: TRBJ1-4; V: TRBV28; size: .; CDR3: CASIRGSSGEKLFF; DNA: TGTGCCAGCATCCGGGGGTCAAGCGGTGAAAAACTGTTTTTT
D: TRBD2; J: TRBJ2-7; V: TRBV29-1; size: many; CDR3: CSVEGLAGGDYEQYF; DNA: TGCAGCGTTGAGGGTCTAGCGGGCGGGGATTACGAGCAGTACTTC
D: .; J: TRBJ2-7; V: TRBV27; size: .; CDR3: CASWTDNYEQYF; DNA: TGTGCCAGCTGGACGGACAACTACGAGCAGTACTTC
D: .; J: TRBJ2-5; V: TRBV18; size: .; CDR3: CASSPKGAETQYF; DNA: TGTGCCAGCTCACCGAAAGGAGCCGAGACCCAGTACTTC
D: .; J: TRBJ1-4; V: TRBV7-3; size: .; CDR3: CASSLLSTLDEKLFF; DNA: TGTGCCAGCAGCTTACTGTCTACGTTGGATGAAAAACTGTTTTTT
D: TRBD1; J: TRBJ2-2; V: TRBV30; size: .; CDR3: CAWTQDRGSGGTGELFF; DNA: TGTGCCTGGACTCAGGACAGGGGCTCTGGAGGGACCGGGGAGCTGTTTTTT
D: TRBD1; J: TRBJ1-2; V: TRBV6-1; size: .; CDR3: CASSEAGFGTGIGGYTF; DNA: TGTGCCAGCAGTGAAGCTGGGTTCGGGACAGGTATTGGTGGCTACACCTTC
D: .; J: TRBJ1-1; V: TRBV11-2; size: few; CDR3: CASSLLDPGTEAFF; DNA: TGTGCCAGCAGCTTATTGGACCCAGGGACTGAAGCTTTCTTT
D: TRBD2; J: TRBJ2-1; V: TRBV13; size: .; CDR3: CASSLRGLAGSHEQFF; DNA: TGTGCCAGCAGCTTACGCGGACTAGCGGGGTCACATGAGCAGTTCTTC
D: TRBD1; J: TRBJ1-1; V: TRBV6-5; size: .; CDR3: CASSYGGQGTEAFF; DNA: TGTGCCAGCAGTTACGGGGGACAGGGCACTGAAGCTTTCTTT
D: .; J: TRBJ2-7; V: TRBV7-2; size: .; CDR3: CASSNRGAGEQYF; DNA: TGTGCCAGCAGCAACCGGGGGGCTGGCGAGCAGTACTTC
D: .; J: TRBJ1-1; V: TRBV29-1; size: .; CDR3: CSGEDGSTEAFF; DNA: TGTAGCGGAGAGGACGGGAGCACTGAAGCTTTCTTT
D: .; J: TRBJ1-2; V: TRBV6-6; size: few; CDR3: CATQPTGVYGYTF; DNA: TGTGCCACCCAACCTACAGGAGTCTATGGCTACACCTTC
D: TRBD1; J: TRBJ1-1; V: TRBV6-5; size: few; CDR3: CAARTGVTEAFF; DNA: TGTGCCGCTCGGACAGGGGTCACTGAAGCTTTCTTT